These 32 T cell receptor beta chains were all obtained from the same sample, sequenced in a study of blood T cell repertoires in COVID-19. Profiled with immunoSEQ multiplex PCR; TCRdb holds only in-frame clones, not every one. The sample has approximately 250,000 clones, 86% seen once. Sequences were obtained from peripheral blood. These receptors came from a woman older than 75 with COVID-19, enrolled during active disease.

The genes are TRBV18 and TRBJ2-1, with 7 bases that match TRBD1. Germline lookup yields CDR1 KGHSH and CDR2 LQKENI. The CDR3 is 14 residues long. The V gene end was trimmed by 2 bases and the J gene end by 7 bases; junction bases not matched to a gene: 5. The DNA of the CDR3 is TGTGCCAGCTCACCAGGGACAGAGGGTAATGAGCAGTTCTTC. The encoded protein is CASSPGTEGNEQFF. Based on the CDR3 plus reference TRBV18 and TRBJ2-1, the full variable domain is NAGVMQNPRHLVRRRGQEARLRCSPMKGHSHVYWYRQLPEEGLKFMVYLQKENIIDESGMPKERFSAEFPKEGPSILRIQQVVRGDSAAYFCASSPGTEGNEQFFGPGTRLTVL.

V is TRBV7-2 and J is TRBJ2-2, with 11 bases that match TRBD2. This CDR3 is 20 amino acids long. From germline, CDR1 is SGHTA and CDR2 FQGNSA. V trimming: 0 bases; J trimming: 0 bases; junction bases outside the gene matches: 9. In DNA, the CDR3 is TGTGCCAGCAGCTTAGCGCATGTCACTAGCGGGGGCTCGAACACCGGGGAGCTGTTTTTT. Translated, it gives CASSLAHVTSGGSNTGELFF.

The chain joins TRBV24-1 to TRBJ1-5; TRBD1 matches at 12 bases. V lost 4 bases, J lost 6 bases, and 6 bases stayed unmatched. The CDR3 is 16 amino acids. Germline V gene data show CDR1 as KGHDR and CDR2 as SFDVKD. CDR3 residues: CATSDLGTGGVQPQHF. The CDR3, as DNA: TGTGCCACCAGTGACCTCGGGACAGGGGGCGTTCAGCCCCAGCATTTT.

This clone is a singleton in its sample. The V and J genes are TRBV3-1 (or the pseudogene TRBV3-2) and TRBJ1-3, with 7 bases matching TRBD1. Germline CDR1 is LGHDT and CDR2 is YNNKEL (reference sequence). The CDR3 is 17 amino acids. The junction had 6 bases not matched to a gene; V was cut back by 1 base and J by 0 bases. The CDR3 loop reads CASSQAVGTASGNTIYF. Written as DNA, the CDR3 is TGTGCCAGCAGCCAAGCCGTTGGGACAGCCTCTGGAAACACCATATATTTT.

The J gene is TRBJ2-1, the V gene TRBV11-2; TRBD2 aligns across 13 bases. Germline V gene sequence: CDR1 SGHAT, CDR2 FQNNGV. This CDR3 has 14 amino acids. The V gene end was trimmed by 1 base and the J gene end by 10 bases; junction bases not matched to a gene: 1. The CDR3 loop reads CASSLVGLAGEQFF. CDR3 DNA: TGTGCCAGCAGCTTAGTGGGACTAGCGGGAGAGCAGTTCTTC.

The rearrangement joins TRBV3-1 (or the pseudogene TRBV3-2) to TRBJ2-5, with a weak D call TRBD2 (9 bases). This CDR3 comprises 17 residues. Germline CDR1 LGHDT, CDR2 YNNKEL (reference sequence). Trimming left V 0 bases short and J 5 bases short, with 19 bases between. CDR3 nucleotides: TGTGCCAGCAGCCAAGAGTCGGCGGGGGGGGACAGGGAGACCCAGTACTTC. Its protein product is CASSQESAGGDRETQYF.

The chain joins TRBV9 to TRBJ2-2; TRBD1 might be the D (6 bases). This CDR3 has 16 amino acids. The V gene's germline CDR1 is SGDLS and CDR2 YYNGEE. The V and J ends lost 3 bases and 2 bases respectively, with 14 bases between them. DNA for the CDR3: TGTGCCAGCAGCGCTAGTCAGGGGATAAACACCGGGGAGCTGTTTTTT. Translating gives CASSASQGINTGELFF.

The genes are TRBV7-2 and TRBJ1-1, with D maybe TRBD1 (5 bases). Germline loops: CDR1 SGHTA, CDR2 FQGNSA. The CDR3 consists of 16 residues. Trimming took 0 bases from V and 5 from J, leaving 16 bases between them. CDR3 in amino acids: CASSLAGGLLGTEAFF. The CDR3 DNA reads TGTGCCAGCAGCTTAGCGGGGGGACTTCTCGGGACTGAAGCTTTCTTT.

The V and J genes are TRBV2 and TRBJ2-7, with 9 bases fitting TRBD1. The V and J ends lost 8 bases and 6 bases, in that order; junction bases with no gene match: 2. There are 11 residues in the CDR3. The germline V gene encodes CDR1 SNHLY and CDR2 FYNNEI. The CDR3, as DNA: TGTGCCAGCGCGGACAGGGGCGAGCAGTACGTC. Protein product: CASADRGEQYV.

The chain employs TRBV10-3 and TRBJ1-2, with D possibly matching TRBD1 (5 bases). The length of the CDR3 is 15 residues. V lost 6 bases, J lost 0 bases, and 14 bases lay in between. Germline CDR1 and CDR2: ENHRY and SYGVKD. In DNA form, the CDR3 reads TGTGCCATCAGCACCTGGGGGGGAGCTAACTATGGCTACACCTTC. Its protein product is CAISTWGGANYGYTF.

V gene TRBV7-2 combines with J gene TRBJ2-5; the D gene is possibly TRBD1 (5 bases). The CDR3 contains 15 residues. The V and J ends lost 5 bases and 4 bases respectively, with 17 bases between them. Germline CDR1 SGHTA, CDR2 FQGNSA. The CDR3: CASSTRQPRRETQYF. The CDR3 nucleotides are TGTGCCAGCAGCACAAGACAGCCAAGGCGAGAGACCCAGTACTTC. Combining the CDR3 with reference TRBV7-2 and TRBJ2-5 gives the whole variable domain GAGVSQSPSNKVTEKGKDVELRCDPISGHTALYWYRQSLGQGLEFLIYFQGNSAPDKSGLPSDRFSAERTGGSVSTLTIQRTQQEDSAVYLCASSTRQPRRETQYFGPGTRLLVL.

The CDR3 sequence: CASSYGTGGDNYGYTF. CDR3 DNA: TGTGCCAGCAGTTACGGGACAGGGGGCGATAACTATGGCTACACCTTC. The chain joins TRBV6-5 to TRBJ1-2; TRBD1 agrees at 12 bases. The CDR3 contains 16 residues. Trimming removed 2 bases from V and 1 base from J; junction bases left unmatched: 2. Germline-derived CDR1 and CDR2 are MNHEY and SVGAGI.

This clone was found once. The rearrangement links TRBV18 to TRBJ1-3, with 12 bases fitting TRBD1. V was pared by 1 base and J by 3 bases, with 13 bases of the junction left unmatched. The CDR3 runs 20 residues. Per germline, CDR1 KGHSH and CDR2 LQKENI. CDR3 in amino acids: CASSPQRPGQGASIGNTIYF. The CDR3 coding sequence is TGTGCCAGCTCACCACAGCGTCCGGGACAGGGGGCGTCGATTGGAAACACCATATATTTT.

The rearrangement links TRBV11-2 to TRBJ1-4, with D hard to call. Deletions cut 3 bases from V and 4 bases from J, with 15 bases between. This CDR3 is 16 amino acids long. Looked up from germline, CDR1 is SGHAT and CDR2 is FQNNGV. The CDR3 DNA reads TGTGCCAGCAGCTTGGCGGTTCACGGAGTTAATGAAAAACTGTTTTTT. This gives the protein CASSLAVHGVNEKLFF.

The chain is built from TRBV7-5 and TRBJ1-5; the D segment call TRBD1 is taken from the table without a DNA check. TRBV7-5 is a documented pseudogene. The length of the CDR3 is 19 residues. Here the CDR3 DNA reads TGTGCCAGAAGCACTAACGGGACACGAGCATCTGCTAGCAATCAGCCCCAGCATTTT. It yields the protein CARSTNGTRASASNQPQHF.

The V gene is TRBV2, the J gene TRBJ2-3, with unresolved D. From germline, CDR1 is SNHLY and CDR2 FYNNEI. V was pared by 5 bases and J by 7 bases, with 13 bases between. CDR3 length: 13 amino acids. The CDR3 nucleotides are TGTGCCAGCAGTTTACAAACAAGAAATACGCAGTATTTT. This encodes CASSLQTRNTQYF.

The chain combines TRBV2 with TRBJ2-7; D is unclear. The V end lost 6 bases, the J end lost 1 base, and 10 bases lay between the germline ends. The V gene's germline CDR1 is SNHLY and CDR2 FYNNEI. This CDR3 comprises 13 residues. This chain's CDR3 is CASSRVISYEQYF. Here the CDR3 DNA reads TGTGCCAGCAGCCGGGTTATTTCCTACGAGCAGTACTTC.

The J gene is TRBJ1-2, the V gene TRBV29-1, with 7 bases lining up with TRBD1. Germline values: CDR1 SQVTM, CDR2 ANQGSEA. This CDR3 spans 14 amino acids. J lost 4 bases, V lost 5 bases, and 10 bases had no gene match. CDR3 amino acids: CSVRPRDRAYGYTF. The CDR3 nucleotides are TGCAGCGTTCGCCCCCGGGACAGAGCCTATGGCTACACCTTC.

This clone occurred once. This chain joins TRBV6-5 and TRBJ1-2, with D maybe TRBD1 (6 bases). The CDR3 runs to 12 residues. V lost 6 bases to trimming and J lost 8 bases, with 13 bases between them. Germline V gene sequence: CDR1 MNHEY, CDR2 SVGAGI. The CDR3 sequence is CASRSTGLGYTF. CDR3 nucleotide sequence: TGTGCCAGCAGAAGCACAGGGTTGGGCTACACCTTC.

This rearrangement joins TRBV6-2 or TRBV6-3 to TRBJ2-7, with D possibly TRBD2 on 6 matching bases. The V end lost 6 bases, the J end lost 4 bases, and 22 bases lay between the germline ends. Germline CDR1 reads MNHEY; CDR2 reads SVGEGT. This CDR3 spans 16 amino acids. The chain's CDR3 is CASSRPPKGLNYEQYF. The CDR3 nucleotides read TGTGCCAGCAGCAGACCGCCGAAGGGACTGAATTACGAGCAGTACTTC.

This rearrangement joins TRBV5-6 to TRBJ1-6; no clear D. The germline CDR1 and CDR2 sequences are SGHDT and YYEEEE. Trimming stripped 6 bases from V and 7 bases from J, with 8 bases between. This CDR3 contains 12 residues. CDR3 nucleotides: TGTGCCAGCAAACATGTGAATTCACCCCTCCACTTT. This codes for CASKHVNSPLHF.

The chain is built from TRBV6-5 and TRBJ1-3; weak D call: TRBD1 (6 bases). This CDR3 comprises 14 residues. Per germline, CDR1 MNHEY and CDR2 SVGAGI. V was pared by 8 bases and J by 0 bases, with 11 bases between. Here the CDR3 DNA reads TGTGCCAGCTTTGGGGGCCTCTCTGGAAACACCATATATTTT. Residues: CASFGGLSGNTIYF.

The V and J genes are TRBV10-3 and TRBJ2-7, with 10 bases identical to TRBD2. V was pared by 4 bases and J by 1 base, with 4 bases of the junction left unmatched. The CDR3 consists of 15 residues. Germline assignment: CDR1 ENHRY and CDR2 SYGVKD. The CDR3 bases are TGTGCCATCAGTGGGGGAGCGGGGGGGTCCTACGAGCAGTACGTC. This codes for CAISGGAGGSYEQYV.

The chain recombines TRBV6-4 with TRBJ2-2; 7 bases agree with TRBD1. The CDR3 is made up of 15 amino acids. Germline V gene lookup returns CDR1 MRHNA and CDR2 SNTAGT. J gave up 6 bases and V 3 bases, and 7 bases lay outside the gene matches. The CDR3 protein is CASSERQGSSGELFF. In DNA, the CDR3 is TGTGCCAGCAGTGAAAGACAGGGTAGCTCCGGGGAGCTGTTTTTT.

This chain connects TRBV7-8 to TRBJ1-5, with D possibly matching TRBD1 (5 bases). This CDR3 is built from 14 residues. Trimming took 1 base from V and 4 from J, leaving 8 bases between them. Germline assignment: CDR1 SGHVS and CDR2 FQNEAQ. The CDR3 nucleotides read TGTGCCAGCAGCTTAGTGGGGGGTAATCAGCCCCAGCATTTT. Translating it yields CASSLVGGNQPQHF.

V and J are TRBV29-1 and TRBJ1-2, with 9 nucleotides matching TRBD1. The J segment lost 4 bases and the V segment lost 0 bases, leaving 6 bases of the junction unmatched. This CDR3 is built from 15 residues. Germline CDR1 SQVTM, CDR2 ANQGSEA. The CDR3 coding sequence is TGCAGCGTTGAAGAGGTGGACAGGGGACCCTATGGCTACACCTTC. It specifies CSVEEVDRGPYGYTF.

The CDR3 spells CASRERGTGGINYGYTF. CDR3 nucleotide sequence: TGTGCCAGCAGGGAAAGGGGGACAGGGGGGATTAACTATGGCTACACCTTC. The chain carries TRBV3-1 (or the pseudogene TRBV3-2) and TRBJ1-2, with 11 positions matching TRBD1. The CDR3 extends over 17 amino acids. V was pared by 6 bases and J by 1 base, with 10 bases of the junction left unmatched. Germline values: CDR1 LGHDT, CDR2 YNNKEL (reference sequence).

V gene TRBV28 combines with J gene TRBJ1-5; TRBD1 agrees at 10 bases. Looked up from germline, CDR1 is MDHEN and CDR2 is SYDVKM. This CDR3 spans 14 amino acids. J gave up 7 bases and V 5 bases, and 5 bases lay outside the gene matches. The CDR3: CASSPTGGRQPQHF. The DNA of the CDR3 is TGTGCCAGCAGTCCGACAGGGGGCCGGCAGCCCCAGCATTTT.

The rearrangement links TRBV6-2 or TRBV6-3 to TRBJ2-7, with 7 bases that match TRBD1. The ends lost 5 bases at V and 4 bases at J; junction bases unmatched: 11. The CDR3 length is 15 residues. CDR1 MNHEY and CDR2 SVGEGT come from the germline V gene. The chain's CDR3 is CASSAIPQGWYEQYV. The CDR3 DNA sequence: TGTGCCAGCAGTGCGATCCCACAGGGGTGGTACGAGCAGTACGTC.

The V and J genes are TRBV6-1 and TRBJ2-7; D might be TRBD1 (6 bases). The CDR3 is 14 residues long. Germline V CDR1 and CDR2: MNHNS, SASEGT. Trimming cost V 3 bases and J 3 bases, with 12 bases left between them. The CDR3 loop is CASSDIGQFYEQYV. The CDR3 nucleotides read TGTGCCAGCAGTGATATCGGACAGTTCTACGAGCAGTACGTC.

The table lists this clone with a few counts. The rearrangement uses TRBV10-1 and TRBJ1-5, with 7 bases lining up with TRBD1. Germline trimming cut 3 bases from V and 1 base from J; bases unmatched to any gene: 15. Germline V gives CDR1 WNHNN, CDR2 SYGVQD (reference sequence). The CDR3 runs to 19 residues. CDR3 sequence: CASSDLQKTGCMSNQPQHF. The CDR3 nucleotides read TGCGCCAGCAGTGACCTTCAAAAGACAGGGTGTATGAGCAATCAGCCCCAGCATTTT.

J is TRBJ1-2 and V is TRBV5-4; 7 nucleotides agree with TRBD1. Germline V lookup: CDR1 SGHNT, CDR2 YYREEE (reference sequence). This CDR3 region has 14 residues. After removal of 0 bases from V and 4 bases from J, the junction contained 3 bases not matched to a gene. CDR3 loop: CASSLGDRGYGYTF. DNA for the CDR3: TGTGCCAGCAGCTTGGGGGACAGAGGCTATGGCTACACCTTC.